What follows are 32 T cell receptor beta chains derived from one specimen sequenced in a study of blood T cell repertoires in COVID-19. Assay used: immunoSEQ multiplex PCR; TCRdb lists only in-frame clones, some missing. Of 200,000 or so clones listed, roughly 82% were seen once; the top ten hold roughly 5.1%. The sample was peripheral blood. The origin of the receptors is a woman younger than 45 with acute or convalescent COVID-19.

V gene TRBV28 combines with J gene TRBJ2-7, with D tentatively TRBD2 (5 bases). The germline V and J ends were trimmed by 3 bases and 4 bases, with 13 bases remaining between them. The CDR3 totals 14 residues. The germline gives CDR1 MDHEN, CDR2 SYDVKM. CDR3 sequence: CASSFSSGDYEQYF. The CDR3 region has the DNA TGTGCCAGCAGTTTCTCGAGCGGTGATTACGAGCAGTACTTC.

The rearrangement links TRBV5-1 to TRBJ2-5; D might be TRBD2 (5 bases). Trimming took off 4 bases at V and 5 bases at J, with 15 bases between the two ends. The CDR3 consists of 14 residues. Germline V lookup: CDR1 SGHRS, CDR2 YFSETQ. CDR3: CASSDGRGSETQYF. CDR3 bases: TGCGCCAGCAGCGACGGACGGGGTAGTGAGACCCAGTACTTC.

The J gene is TRBJ1-2, the V gene TRBV28; 9 positions agree with TRBD1. The V gene end was trimmed by 2 bases and the J gene end by 6 bases; junction bases not matched to a gene: 4. This CDR3 region has 14 residues. Per the germline V gene, CDR1 is MDHEN and CDR2 is SYDVKM. CDR3 bases: TGTGCCAGCAGTTTAGGGACAGGGATTAATGGCTACACCTTC. It translates to CASSLGTGINGYTF.

The J gene is TRBJ1-2, the V gene TRBV27; 8 nucleotides line up with TRBD1. This CDR3 is built from 14 residues. Germline CDR1 and CDR2: MNHEY and SMNVEV (reference sequence). J lost 5 bases, V lost 3 bases, and 5 bases had no gene match. CDR3: CASSFTGGRYGYTF. For the CDR3, the DNA is TGTGCCAGCAGTTTCACAGGGGGAAGGTATGGCTACACCTTC.

The V and J genes are TRBV28 and TRBJ1-2, with 9 bases aligning to TRBD1. This CDR3 spans 14 amino acids. Per germline, CDR1 MDHEN and CDR2 SYDVKM. V lost 5 bases and J lost 8; bases outside the gene matches: 9. The CDR3 DNA reads as TGTGCCAGCAGTCCACCGGGGACAGGGATAGGCTACACCTTC. This codes for CASSPPGTGIGYTF.

V and J are TRBV5-6 and TRBJ2-3, with D possibly being TRBD1 (6 bases). Germline V gives CDR1 SGHDT, CDR2 YYEEEE. CDR3 length: 14 amino acids. The V end was cut by 0 bases, the J end by 6 bases, with 11 bases between. CDR3 DNA: TGTGCCAGCAGCTTGGGGACCCAGGGGGATACGCAGTATTTT. It is translated as CASSLGTQGDTQYF.

V and J are TRBV29-1 and TRBJ2-7, with TRBD1 matching over 7 bases. The V gene end was trimmed by 1 base and the J gene end by 4 bases; junction bases not matched to a gene: 16. Per the germline V gene, CDR1 is SQVTM and CDR2 is ANQGSEA. The CDR3 runs to 17 residues. CDR3 nucleotides: TGCAGCGTTGAAGTCCTAGTACCGGGACAGACATCTTACGAGCAGTACTTC. Its protein product is CSVEVLVPGQTSYEQYF.

V usage is TRBV5-1 and J usage is TRBJ2-1, with 11 bases matching TRBD2. Germline V CDR1 and CDR2: SGHRS, YFSETQ. The CDR3 runs to 13 residues. The trim removed 9 bases at V and 8 bases at J, leaving 7 bases unmatched. CDR3 sequence reads: CATNSGGADEQFF. In nucleotides, the CDR3 is TGCGCCACCAATAGCGGGGGGGCGGATGAGCAGTTCTTC.

This clone appeared once. The rearrangement uses TRBV6-6 and TRBJ2-7; TRBD2 agrees at 11 bases. Germline V gene data show CDR1 as MNHNY and CDR2 as SVGAGI (reference sequence). Trimming cost V 5 bases and J 2 bases; bases outside gene matches: 8. The CDR3 consists of 16 residues. The chain's CDR3 is CASSNPGTSGTYEQYF. In DNA, the CDR3 is TGTGCCAGCAGTAACCCCGGGACTAGCGGCACCTACGAGCAGTACTTC.

Note on this clone: This clone may be a read error of a much larger clone one base away. The V call is TRBV6-6, the J call TRBJ2-7, with 9 bases fitting TRBD1. After removal of 2 bases from V and 6 bases from J, the junction contained 2 bases not matched to a gene. The CDR3 covers 13 residues. Germline loops: CDR1 MNHNY, CDR2 SVGAGI (reference sequence). CDR3 DNA: TGTGCCAGCAGTTACGGGACAGGGCTCGAGCAGTACTTC. Protein product: CASSYGTGLEQYF.

The chain uses TRBV7-8 and TRBJ2-3; 9 nucleotides align to TRBD2. Germline CDR1 SGHVS, CDR2 FQNEAQ. V gave up 2 bases and J gave up 1 base; unmatched junction bases: 10. The CDR3 is made up of 18 amino acids. CDR3 in DNA: TGTGCCAGCAGCTTAACTTCAGCGGGGGGCCGCCGCACAGATACGCAGTATTTT. This codes for CASSLTSAGGRRTDTQYF. The full variable domain, in which reference TRBV7-8 and TRBJ2-3 provide the parts outside the CDR3, is GAGVSQSPRYKVAKRGQDVALRCDPISGHVSLFWYQQALGQGPEFLTYFQNEAQLDKSGLPSDRFFAERPEGSVSTLKIQRTQQEDSAVYLCASSLTSAGGRRTDTQYFGPGTRLTVL.

This chain connects TRBV4-3 to TRBJ1-4; D not resolved. Deletions cut 0 bases from V and 8 bases from J, with 16 bases between. The CDR3 is 16 residues long. CDR1 LGHNA and CDR2 YSLEER come from the germline V gene. The CDR3 sequence is CASSQDRVRGGEKLFF. In nucleotides, the CDR3 is TGCGCCAGCAGCCAAGATCGGGTTCGCGGCGGGGAAAAACTGTTTTTT.

The rearrangement joins TRBV6-1 to TRBJ1-2, with a possible D match to TRBD1 (5 bases). This CDR3 spans 14 amino acids. Trimming took off 3 bases at V and 5 bases at J, with 13 bases between the two ends. The V gene's germline CDR1 is MNHNS and CDR2 SASEGT. The chain's CDR3 is CASSDSQAYYGYTF. The CDR3 DNA reads as TGTGCCAGCAGTGATTCACAGGCTTATTATGGCTACACCTTC.

V gene TRBV5-4 combines with J gene TRBJ2-2; D is possibly TRBD1 (6 bases). Germline V gene lookup returns CDR1 SGHNT and CDR2 YYREEE (reference sequence). The V gene lost 4 bases and the J gene lost 5 bases, with 12 bases spanning the gap. CDR3 length: 14 amino acids. CDR3 in amino acids: CASSQVGGTGELFF. The CDR3 DNA sequence: TGTGCCAGCAGCCAAGTAGGGGGAACCGGGGAGCTGTTTTTT.

The rearrangement links TRBV6-5 to TRBJ1-1; D uncertain. The CDR3 consists of 14 residues. Per the germline V gene, CDR1 is MNHEY and CDR2 is SVGAGI. V gave up 2 bases and J gave up 1 base, with 8 bases separating them. The DNA of the CDR3 is TGTGCCAGCAGTTACCGGTCGGGGAACACTGAAGCTTTCTTT. Translated: CASSYRSGNTEAFF.

This sequence joins TRBV10-1 and TRBJ2-5; no clear D gene. This CDR3 contains 12 residues. Germline CDR1 reads WNHNN; CDR2 reads SYGVQD (reference sequence). With 7 bases removed from V and 4 bases from J, the gap between germline ends came to 10 bases. The CDR3, as DNA: TGCGCCAGCACCCTTCTGCGAGAGACCCAGTACTTC. Encoded protein: CASTLLRETQYF.

This rearrangement joins TRBV11-3 to TRBJ2-7, with TRBD1 matching over 7 bases. V lost 0 bases, J lost 0 bases, and 2 bases stayed unmatched. Germline V gives CDR1 SGHNT, CDR2 YENEEA. CDR3 length: 15 amino acids. CDR3 protein: CASSLDGQASYEQYF. Written as DNA, the CDR3 is TGTGCCAGCAGCTTAGATGGACAGGCCTCCTACGAGCAGTACTTC. Full variable domain (missing parts from reference TRBV11-3 and TRBJ2-7): EAGVVQSPRYKIIEKKQPVAFWCNPISGHNTLYWYLQNLGQGPELLIRYENEEAVDDSQLPKDRFSAERLKGVDSTLKIQPAELGDSAVYLCASSLDGQASYEQYFGPGTRLTVT.

The gene calls are TRBV5-4 and TRBJ2-1, with 13 positions matching TRBD2. CDR1 and CDR2 (germline): SGHNT, YYREEE (reference sequence). The CDR3 is 15 amino acids. Germline trimming cut 3 bases from V and 11 bases from J; bases unmatched to any gene: 8. In DNA, the CDR3 is TGTGCCAGCAGCTCCGGGACTAGCGGGGATAGGCAGCAGTTCTTC. Protein product: CASSSGTSGDRQQFF.

This chain joins TRBV28 and TRBJ1-4, with a tentative D call TRBD1 (5 bases). The CDR3 covers 13 residues. The V end lost 8 bases, the J end lost 10 bases, and 17 bases lay between the germline ends. Germline V gene lookup returns CDR1 MDHEN and CDR2 SYDVKM. The CDR3, as DNA: TGTGCCAGCGAGGGTCCACTCGGGGGAAAACTGTTTTTT. It specifies CASEGPLGGKLFF.

The chain recombines TRBV9 with TRBJ1-1; D unresolved. Germline V gene data show CDR1 as SGDLS and CDR2 as YYNGEE. Trimming took off 5 bases at V and 0 bases at J, with 11 bases between the two ends. There are 14 residues in the CDR3. The CDR3 DNA sequence: TGTGCCAGCAGTTTTGGCCATATGAACACTGAAGCTTTCTTT. Its translation: CASSFGHMNTEAFF.

Points on this clone: The sample has other DNA sequences that encode this CDR3 too. The chain is built from TRBV30 and TRBJ1-5; possibly TRBD1 for D (5 bases). The CDR3 is 14 amino acids. CDR1 and CDR2 from the germline V gene are GTSNPN and SVGIG (reference sequence). The V gene lost 3 bases and the J gene lost 2 bases, with 11 bases spanning the gap. The CDR3 bases are TGTGCCTGGAGCGTCCCGGGGGGCAATCAGCCCCAGCATTTT. The encoded protein is CAWSVPGGNQPQHF.

The CDR3, as DNA: TGCGCCAGCAGCCAACCGACAGGGAGCTTTAGCACCGGGGAGCTGTTTTTT. Translated, it gives CASSQPTGSFSTGELFF. The V call is TRBV5-1, the J call TRBJ2-2; 7 positions match TRBD1. The junction had 13 bases not matched to a gene; V was cut back by 4 bases and J by 4 bases. The CDR3 runs 17 residues. Germline lookup yields CDR1 SGHRS and CDR2 YFSETQ.

The chain uses TRBV5-6 and TRBJ2-2; 11 bases fit TRBD2. This CDR3 region has 16 residues. V shed 0 bases, J shed 6 bases, and the junction held 4 bases outside the gene matches. Germline-derived CDR1 and CDR2 are SGHDT and YYEEEE. The CDR3 DNA is TGTGCCAGCAGCTTGGGGGGACTAGCGGTTCCCGGGGAGCTGTTTTTT. This encodes CASSLGGLAVPGELFF. The whole variable domain, filled in from reference TRBV5-6 and TRBJ2-2, reads DAGVTQSPTHLIKTRGQQVTLRCSPKSGHDTVSWYQQALGQGPQFIFQYYEEEERQRGNFPDRFSGHQFPNYSSELNVNALLLGDSALYLCASSLGGLAVPGELFFGEGSRLTVL.

V gene TRBV28 combines with J gene TRBJ1-3; D gene unclear. The germline V gene has CDR1 MDHEN and CDR2 SYDVKM. The V and J ends lost 5 bases and 4 bases respectively, with 12 bases between them. The CDR3 contains 14 residues. CDR3 nucleotide sequence: TGTGCCAGCAGTCGACGAGGGCCCGGAAACACCATATATTTT. It is translated as CASSRRGPGNTIYF.

The CDR3 spells CASSQDAFGQGGFNEKLFF. DNA of the CDR3: TGCGCCAGCAGCCAAGATGCATTTGGACAGGGGGGTTTTAATGAAAAACTGTTTTTT. The chain recombines TRBV4-3 with TRBJ1-4; 10 bases align to TRBD1. This CDR3 has 19 amino acids. Trimming removed 0 bases from V and 4 bases from J; junction bases left unmatched: 11. Per germline, CDR1 LGHNA and CDR2 YSLEER.

The chain is built from TRBV19 and TRBJ1-1; maybe TRBD1 (5 bases). The CDR3 sequence is 14 residues long. V lost 5 bases, J lost 0 bases, and 10 bases lay in between. Germline V gene sequence: CDR1 LNHDA, CDR2 SQIVND (reference sequence). For the CDR3, the DNA is TGTGCCAGTAGTCCCCTAGGGGTGAACACTGAAGCTTTCTTT. Protein: CASSPLGVNTEAFF.

The chain is built from TRBV7-6 and TRBJ1-1; maybe TRBD1 (5 bases). Trimming stripped 5 bases from V and 1 base from J, with 14 bases between. The CDR3 spans 15 residues. Per germline, CDR1 SGHVS and CDR2 FNYEAQ. DNA for the CDR3: TGTGCCAGCAGCATCCGTTGGGGCGCGAACACTGAAGCTTTCTTT. Its translation is CASSIRWGANTEAFF.

This clone was counted a few times. The J gene is TRBJ1-2, the V gene TRBV15, with TRBD1 identical over 9 bases. CDR3 length: 14 residues. Losses at the gene ends were 8 bases for V and 5 bases for J; bases not matched to a gene: 9. CDR1 and CDR2 (germline): LNHNV, YYDKDF (reference sequence). The CDR3 DNA reads TGTGCCACCTCCGGGACAGGGATCGGTTATGGCTACACCTTC. It codes for CATSGTGIGYGYTF.

This clone occurred a few times. This sequence joins TRBV5-1 and TRBJ1-1; maybe TRBD1 (5 bases). Germline CDR1 SGHRS, CDR2 YFSETQ. The CDR3 is 14 residues long. With 1 base removed from V and 6 bases from J, the gap between germline ends came to 13 bases. This chain's CDR3 is CASSLSAGLSEAFF. CDR3 coding DNA: TGCGCCAGCAGCTTGTCGGCAGGGTTGTCTGAAGCTTTCTTT.

The chain carries TRBV15 and TRBJ2-2; D uncertain. V gave up 0 bases and J gave up 10 bases, with 12 bases separating them. The germline CDR1 and CDR2 sequences are LNHNV and YYDKDF (reference sequence). The CDR3 is 14 residues long. The CDR3 DNA is TGTGCCACCAGCAGAGAGGGCCCGAAAGAGGAGCTGTTTTTT. It codes for CATSREGPKEELFF.

The rearrangement uses TRBV5-1 and TRBJ2-5; tentative D call: TRBD1 (6 bases). Germline V gene lookup returns CDR1 SGHRS and CDR2 YFSETQ. V was cut by 6 bases and J by 5 bases, with 20 bases left in between. The CDR3 is 15 amino acids. This CDR3 reads CASTPNGGGRETQYF. The CDR3 coding sequence is TGCGCCAGCACTCCAAACGGTGGGGGCCGGGAGACCCAGTACTTC.

The chain uses TRBV5-1 and TRBJ2-7; 8 bases fit TRBD1. The CDR3 extends over 16 amino acids. Germline loops: CDR1 SGHRS, CDR2 YFSETQ. With 0 bases clipped from V and 6 bases from J, the junction kept 11 bases outside the gene matches. CDR3 nucleotides: TGCGCCAGCAGCTTGGTCGGGACAGGTTTTTCTGGCGAGCAGTACTTC. Translation: CASSLVGTGFSGEQYF.